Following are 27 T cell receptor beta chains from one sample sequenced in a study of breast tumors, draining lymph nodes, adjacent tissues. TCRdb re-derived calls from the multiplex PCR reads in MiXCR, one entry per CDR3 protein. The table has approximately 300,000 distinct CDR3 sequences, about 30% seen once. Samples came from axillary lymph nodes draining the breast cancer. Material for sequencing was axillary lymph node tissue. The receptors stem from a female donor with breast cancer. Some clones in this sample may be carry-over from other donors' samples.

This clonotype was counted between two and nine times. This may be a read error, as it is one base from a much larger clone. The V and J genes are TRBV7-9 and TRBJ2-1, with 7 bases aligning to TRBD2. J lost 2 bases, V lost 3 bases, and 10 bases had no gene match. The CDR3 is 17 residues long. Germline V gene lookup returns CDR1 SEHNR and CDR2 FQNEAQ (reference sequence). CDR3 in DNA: TGTGCCAGCAGCTTCCCGGTAGCGGGCACTCCCTACAATGAGCAGTTCTTC. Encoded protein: CASSFPVAGTPYNEQFF.

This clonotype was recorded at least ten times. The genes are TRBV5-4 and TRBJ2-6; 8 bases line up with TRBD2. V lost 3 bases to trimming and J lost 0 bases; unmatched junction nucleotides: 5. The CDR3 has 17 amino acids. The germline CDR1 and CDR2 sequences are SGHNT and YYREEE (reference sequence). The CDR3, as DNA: TGTGCCAGCAGCTCTGGACTAGCCAACTCTGGGGCCAACGTCCTGACTTTC. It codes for CASSSGLANSGANVLTF.

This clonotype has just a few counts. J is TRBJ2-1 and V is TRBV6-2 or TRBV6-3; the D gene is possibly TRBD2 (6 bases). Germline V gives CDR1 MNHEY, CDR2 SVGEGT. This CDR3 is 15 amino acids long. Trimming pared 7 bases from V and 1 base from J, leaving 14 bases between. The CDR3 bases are TGTGCCAGCAAGCGCGACGGGAGTTCCTACAATGAGCAGTTCTTC. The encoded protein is CASKRDGSSYNEQFF.

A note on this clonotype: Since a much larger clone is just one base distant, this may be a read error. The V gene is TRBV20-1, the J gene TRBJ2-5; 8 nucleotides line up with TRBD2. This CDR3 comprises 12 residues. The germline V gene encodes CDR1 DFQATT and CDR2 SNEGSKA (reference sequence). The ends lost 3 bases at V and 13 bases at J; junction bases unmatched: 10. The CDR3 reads CSASPSGSSPYF. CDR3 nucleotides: TGCAGTGCTAGCCCCAGCGGGAGTTCCCCGTACTTC.

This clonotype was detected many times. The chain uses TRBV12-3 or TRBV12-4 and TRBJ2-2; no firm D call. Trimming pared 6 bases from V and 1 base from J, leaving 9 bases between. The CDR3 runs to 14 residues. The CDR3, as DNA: TGTGCCAGCAGAGACCAGAAGAACACCGGGGAGCTGTTTTTT. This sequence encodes CASRDQKNTGELFF.

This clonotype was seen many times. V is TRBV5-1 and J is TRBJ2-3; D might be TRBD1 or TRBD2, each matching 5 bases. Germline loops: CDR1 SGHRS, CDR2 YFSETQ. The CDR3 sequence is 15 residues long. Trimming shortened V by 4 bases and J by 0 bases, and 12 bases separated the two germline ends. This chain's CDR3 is CASSPTAASTDTQYF. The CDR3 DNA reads TGCGCCAGCAGCCCGACAGCGGCTAGCACAGATACGCAGTATTTT. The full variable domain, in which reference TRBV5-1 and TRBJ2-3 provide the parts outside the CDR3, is KAGVTQTPRYLIKTRGQQVTLSCSPISGHRSVSWYQQTPGQGLQFLFEYFSETQRNKGNFPGRFSGRQFSNSRSEMNVSTLELGDSALYLCASSPTAASTDTQYFGPGTRLTVL.

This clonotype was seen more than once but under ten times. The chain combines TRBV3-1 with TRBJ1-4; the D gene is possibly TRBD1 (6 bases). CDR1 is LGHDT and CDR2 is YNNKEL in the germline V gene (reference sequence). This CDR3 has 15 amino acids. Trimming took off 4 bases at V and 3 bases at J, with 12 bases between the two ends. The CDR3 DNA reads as TGTGCCAGCAGCCTAGGACAGCAACCTAATGAAAAACTGTTTTTT. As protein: CASSLGQQPNEKLFF.

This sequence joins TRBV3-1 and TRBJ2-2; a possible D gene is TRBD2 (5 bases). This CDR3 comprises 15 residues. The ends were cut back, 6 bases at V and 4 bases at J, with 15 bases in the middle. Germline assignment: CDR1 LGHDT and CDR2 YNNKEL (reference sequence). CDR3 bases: TGTGCCAGCAGGCTTAGTTCTGCGGGCACCGGGGAGCTGTTTTTT. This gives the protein CASRLSSAGTGELFF.

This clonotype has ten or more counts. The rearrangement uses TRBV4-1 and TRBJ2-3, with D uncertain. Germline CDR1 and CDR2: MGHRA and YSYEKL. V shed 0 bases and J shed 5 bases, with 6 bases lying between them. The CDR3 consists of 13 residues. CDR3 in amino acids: CASSQERIDTQYF. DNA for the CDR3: TGCGCCAGCAGCCAAGAACGGATAGATACGCAGTATTTT.

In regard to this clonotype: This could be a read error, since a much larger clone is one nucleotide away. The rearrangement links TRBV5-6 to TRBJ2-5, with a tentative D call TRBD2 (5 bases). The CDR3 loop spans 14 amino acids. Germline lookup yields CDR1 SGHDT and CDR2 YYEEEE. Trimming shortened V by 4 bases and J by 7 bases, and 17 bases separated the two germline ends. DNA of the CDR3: TGTGCCAGCAGCCGACCGACGGCGAGCGGGACCCAGTACTTC. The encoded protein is CASSRPTASGTQYF.

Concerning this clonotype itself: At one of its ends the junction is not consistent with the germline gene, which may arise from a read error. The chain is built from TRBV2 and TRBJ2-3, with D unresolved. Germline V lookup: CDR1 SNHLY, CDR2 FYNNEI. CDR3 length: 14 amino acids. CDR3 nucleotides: TGTGCCAGCAGCGTAAAAGGATACACACATACGCAGTATTTT. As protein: CASSVKGYTHTQYF. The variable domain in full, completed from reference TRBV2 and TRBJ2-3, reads EPEVTQTPSHQVTQMGQEVILRCVPISNHLYFYWYRQILGQKVEFLVSFYNNEISEKSEIFDDQFSVERPDGSNFTLKIRSTKLEDSAMYFCASSVKGYTHTQYFGPGTRLTVL.

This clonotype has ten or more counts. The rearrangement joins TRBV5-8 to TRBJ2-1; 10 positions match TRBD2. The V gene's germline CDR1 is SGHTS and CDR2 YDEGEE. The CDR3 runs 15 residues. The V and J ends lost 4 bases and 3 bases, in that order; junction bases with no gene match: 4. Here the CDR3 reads CASSLRTSGYNEQFF. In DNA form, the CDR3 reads TGTGCCAGCAGCCTGAGGACTAGCGGCTACAATGAGCAGTTCTTC.

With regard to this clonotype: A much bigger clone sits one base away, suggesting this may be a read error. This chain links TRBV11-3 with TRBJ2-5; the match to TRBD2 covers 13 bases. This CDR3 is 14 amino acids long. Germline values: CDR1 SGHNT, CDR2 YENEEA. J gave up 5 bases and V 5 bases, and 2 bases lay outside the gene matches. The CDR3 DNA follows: TGTGCCAGCAGCGGGACTAGCGGGACTGAGACCCAGTACTTC. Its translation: CASSGTSGTETQYF.

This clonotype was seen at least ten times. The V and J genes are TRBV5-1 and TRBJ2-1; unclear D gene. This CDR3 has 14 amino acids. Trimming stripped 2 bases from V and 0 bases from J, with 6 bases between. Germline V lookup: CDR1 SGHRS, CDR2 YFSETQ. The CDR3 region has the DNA TGCGCCAGCAGCTTCAGCGACTCCTACAATGAGCAGTTCTTC. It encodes CASSFSDSYNEQFF.

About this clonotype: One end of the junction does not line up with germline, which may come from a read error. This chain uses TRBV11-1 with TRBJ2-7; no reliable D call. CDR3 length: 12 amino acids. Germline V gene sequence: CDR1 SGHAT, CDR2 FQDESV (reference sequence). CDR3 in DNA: TGTGCCAGCAGCTTAGGCGTCTACGCGCAGTACTTC. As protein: CASSLGVYAQYF. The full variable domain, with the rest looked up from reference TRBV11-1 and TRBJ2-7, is EAEVAQSPRYKITEKSQAVAFWCDPISGHATLYWYRQILGQGPELLVQFQDESVVDDSQLPKDRFSAERLKGVDSTLKIQPAELGDSAMYLCASSLGVYAQYFGPGTRLTVT.

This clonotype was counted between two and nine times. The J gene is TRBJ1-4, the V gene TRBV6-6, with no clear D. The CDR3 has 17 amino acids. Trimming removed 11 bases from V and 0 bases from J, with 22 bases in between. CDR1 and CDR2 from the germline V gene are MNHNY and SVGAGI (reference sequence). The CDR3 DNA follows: TGTGCCTCCTGGCCAGGAAGAAAACCCTCAACTAATGAAAAACTGTTTTTT. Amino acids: CASWPGRKPSTNEKLFF.

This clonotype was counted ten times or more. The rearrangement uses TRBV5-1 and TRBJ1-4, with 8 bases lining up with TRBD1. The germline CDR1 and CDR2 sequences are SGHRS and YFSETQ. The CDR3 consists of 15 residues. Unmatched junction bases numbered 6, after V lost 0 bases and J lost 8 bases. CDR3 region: CASSLDSDRVEKLFF. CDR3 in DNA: TGCGCCAGCAGCTTGGATTCGGACAGGGTCGAAAAACTGTTTTTT.

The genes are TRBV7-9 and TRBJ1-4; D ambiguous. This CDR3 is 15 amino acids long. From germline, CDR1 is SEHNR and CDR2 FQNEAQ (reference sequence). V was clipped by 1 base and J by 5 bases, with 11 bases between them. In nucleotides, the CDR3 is TGTGCCAGCAGCTTAGAATCCAAGCTAAATGAAAAACTGTTTTTT. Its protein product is CASSLESKLNEKLFF.

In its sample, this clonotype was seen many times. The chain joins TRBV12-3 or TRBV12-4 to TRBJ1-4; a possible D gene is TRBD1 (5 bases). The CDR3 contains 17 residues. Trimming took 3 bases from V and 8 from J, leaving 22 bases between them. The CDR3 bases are TGTGCCAGCAGTTTTGGGTCCCTGCCAACTGGGGGGGAAAAACTGTTTTTT. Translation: CASSFGSLPTGGEKLFF.

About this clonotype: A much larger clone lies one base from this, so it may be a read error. CDR3 region: CASSVGSGGDTQSF. The DNA of the CDR3 is TGTGCCAGCAGCGTAGGTAGCGGGGGGGATACGCAGTCTTTT. The chain has TRBV9 and TRBJ2-3; 11 nucleotides match TRBD2. The CDR3 sequence is 14 residues long. Germline CDR1 SGDLS, CDR2 YYNGEE. The whole variable domain, remainder taken from reference TRBV9 and TRBJ2-3, is DSGVTQTPKHLITATGQRVTLRCSPRSGDLSVYWYQQSLDQGLQFLIQYYNGEERAKGNILERFSAQQFPDLHSELNLSSLELGDSALYFCASSVGSGGDTQSFGPGTRLTVL.

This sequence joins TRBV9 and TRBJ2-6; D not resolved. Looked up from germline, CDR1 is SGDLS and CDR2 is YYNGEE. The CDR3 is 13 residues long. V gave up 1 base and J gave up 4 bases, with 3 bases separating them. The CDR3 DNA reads TGTGCCAGCAGCGTACTGGGGGCCAACGTCCTGACTTTC. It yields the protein CASSVLGANVLTF.

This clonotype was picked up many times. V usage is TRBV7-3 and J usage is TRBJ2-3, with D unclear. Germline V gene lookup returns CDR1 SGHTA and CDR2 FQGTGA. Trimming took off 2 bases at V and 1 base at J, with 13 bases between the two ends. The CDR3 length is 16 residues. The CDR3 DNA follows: TGTGCCAGCAGCTTAGGCGCGGCGCTACGCACAGATACGCAGTATTTT. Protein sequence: CASSLGAALRTDTQYF.

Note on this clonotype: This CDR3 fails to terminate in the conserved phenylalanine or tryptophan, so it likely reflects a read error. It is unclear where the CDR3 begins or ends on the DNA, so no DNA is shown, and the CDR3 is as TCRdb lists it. The CDR3 sequence is CSARDHGLGTSGRV. J is TRBJ2-3 and V is TRBV20-1; the listed D gene, TRBD2, was not tested against the DNA. 14 amino acids form the CDR3, both terminal residues included. The germline gives CDR1 DFQATT, CDR2 SNEGSKA (reference sequence).

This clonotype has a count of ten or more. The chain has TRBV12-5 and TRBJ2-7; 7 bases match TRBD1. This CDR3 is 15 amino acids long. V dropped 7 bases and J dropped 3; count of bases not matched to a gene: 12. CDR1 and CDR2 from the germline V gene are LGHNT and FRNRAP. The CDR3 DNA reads TGTGCTAGTGCCCCCGCCCAGGGGGTTATCTACGAGCAGTACTTC. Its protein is CASAPAQGVIYEQYF.

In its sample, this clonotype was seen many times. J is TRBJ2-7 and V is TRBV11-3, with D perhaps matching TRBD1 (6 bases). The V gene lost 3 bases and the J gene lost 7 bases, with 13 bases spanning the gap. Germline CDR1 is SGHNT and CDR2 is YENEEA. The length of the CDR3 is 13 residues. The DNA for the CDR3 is TGTGCCAGCAGCTTCAGACAGGTGAGGGAGCAGTACTTC. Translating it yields CASSFRQVREQYF.

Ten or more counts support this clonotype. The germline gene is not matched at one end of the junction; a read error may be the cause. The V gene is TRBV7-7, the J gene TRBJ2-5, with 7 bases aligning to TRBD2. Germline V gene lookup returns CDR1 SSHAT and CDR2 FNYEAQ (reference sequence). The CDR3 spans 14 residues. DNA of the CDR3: TGTGCTAGCACCCCCGGGACTACACAAGAGACCCAGTACTTC. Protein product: CASTPGTTQETQYF.

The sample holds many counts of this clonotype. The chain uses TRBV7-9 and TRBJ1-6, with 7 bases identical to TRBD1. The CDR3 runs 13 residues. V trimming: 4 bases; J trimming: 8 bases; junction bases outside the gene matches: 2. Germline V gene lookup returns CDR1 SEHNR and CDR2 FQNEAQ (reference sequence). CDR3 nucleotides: TGTGCCAGCAGCTCAACAGGGGATTCACCCCTCCACTTT. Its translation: CASSSTGDSPLHF. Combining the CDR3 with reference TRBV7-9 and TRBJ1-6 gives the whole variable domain DTGVSQNPRHKITKRGQNVTFRCDPISEHNRLYWYRQTLGQGPEFLTYFQNEAQLEKSRLLSDRFSAERPKGSFSTLEIQRTEQGDSAMYLCASSSTGDSPLHFGNGTRLTVT.